This TCR beta chain is drawn from a study of cytomegalovirus exposure and HLA in healthy donors. Background on the study: Earlier sequencing of some 190 million T cells yielded roughly 120 million unique TCR beta sequences.

PCR primers comprised 60 Vbeta and 13 Jbeta primers. The data were produced by immunoSEQ multiplex PCR, yet TCRdb's version contains in-frame clones alone and is incomplete. Of some 150,000 clones listed, 70% to 80% are singletons. This CDR3 is 14 amino acids long. Germline values: CDR1 SGHVS, CDR2 FQNEAQ. The trim removed 1 base at V and 2 bases at J, leaving 2 bases unmatched. With regard to this clone: What it binds is unknown. The same CDR3 is also encoded by other DNA sequences in this sample.

Study-level results: An analysis was carried out later, and it reportedly showed fewer N-insertions in an Asian-associated ancestry cluster than the approximately 610-donor mean.

J is TRBJ2-7 and V is TRBV7-8, with 7 positions matching TRBD1. The material sequenced was PBMCs. The origin of this receptor is a male donor in good health and CMV-seronegative. CDR3 bases: TGTGCCAGCAGCTTAGAAGGGGGCACCTACGAGCAGTACTTC. It codes for CASSLEGGTYEQYF.